A single sample gave rise to the 16 T cell receptor beta chains below, sequenced in a study of blood T cell repertoires in COVID-19. This table comes from immunoSEQ multiplex PCR, and its TCRdb copy is limited to in-frame clones, with some not included. The repertoire has 150,000 or so clones, roughly 88% of them found once; the top ten carry approximately 0.63%. Material: peripheral blood. The receptors shown here come from a man aged 55-75 years with COVID-19, enrolled during active disease.

CDR3 coding DNA: TGTGCCAGCAGTCCCTCGGGACTAGCGGACCGCTTTCTAAAAACAGATACGCAGTATTTT. This codes for CASSPSGLADRFLKTDTQYF. The chain links TRBV6-6 to TRBJ2-3; 11 nucleotides match TRBD2. With V trimmed by 5 bases and J by 3 bases, 19 bases remained unmatched. CDR1 and CDR2 (germline): MNHNY, SVGAGI (reference sequence). The CDR3 has 20 amino acids.

This chain uses TRBV15 with TRBJ1-5, with D perhaps matching TRBD1 (6 bases). V lost 3 bases to trimming and J lost 2 bases, with 14 bases between them. CDR3 size: 16 residues. CDR1 is LNHNV and CDR2 is YYDKDF in the germline V gene (reference sequence). The CDR3 DNA sequence: TGTGCCACCAGCAGCCAAGGGGGATCGGGCAATCAGCCCCAGCATTTT. Protein: CATSSQGGSGNQPQHF.

This chain joins TRBV7-2 and TRBJ1-2, with D uncertain. The CDR3 runs to 13 residues. V was clipped by 3 bases and J by 3 bases, with 8 bases between them. Per the germline V gene, CDR1 is SGHTA and CDR2 is FQGNSA. Here the CDR3 reads CASSLFTDYGYTF. As DNA, the CDR3 is TGTGCCAGCAGCTTGTTCACAGACTATGGCTACACCTTC.

This clone is judged medium-sized. The chain has TRBV6-6 and TRBJ1-1; the match to TRBD1 covers 8 bases. The CDR3 is made up of 14 amino acids. The trim removed 7 bases at V and 8 bases at J, leaving 12 bases unmatched. The germline CDR1 and CDR2 sequences are MNHNY and SVGAGI (reference sequence). The CDR3 protein is CASTTPGGAWEAFF. The CDR3 nucleotides are TGTGCCAGCACCACCCCAGGGGGCGCTTGGGAAGCTTTCTTT.

The genes are TRBV9 and TRBJ2-1; no firm D call. The CDR3 spans 15 residues. Germline V gene data show CDR1 as SGDLS and CDR2 as YYNGEE. Trimming cost V 1 base and J 3 bases, with 11 bases left between them. Here the CDR3 reads CASSVNWALYNEQFF. CDR3 in DNA: TGTGCCAGCAGCGTAAACTGGGCGCTCTACAATGAGCAGTTCTTC. Together with reference TRBV9 and TRBJ2-1, the CDR3 gives the full variable domain: DSGVTQTPKHLITATGQRVTLRCSPRSGDLSVYWYQQSLDQGLQFLIQYYNGEERAKGNILERFSAQQFPDLHSELNLSSLELGDSALYFCASSVNWALYNEQFFGPGTRLTVL.

This chain connects TRBV11-1 to TRBJ2-7, with a possible D match to TRBD2 (5 bases). Germline V gene data show CDR1 as SGHAT and CDR2 as FQDESV (reference sequence). The CDR3 covers 14 residues. Trimming took off 5 bases at V and 0 bases at J, with 11 bases between the two ends. DNA for the CDR3: TGTGCCAGCAGCACCCCTGCGGGCTCCTACGAGCAGTACTTC. Translation: CASSTPAGSYEQYF.

The CDR3 DNA sequence: TGTGCCAGCAGCGTAGAGGAGAATTCACCCCTCCACTTT. Translated, it gives CASSVEENSPLHF. The chain uses TRBV9 and TRBJ1-6; D unclear. V shed 0 bases and J shed 7 bases, with 5 bases lying between them. The CDR3 loop spans 13 amino acids. CDR1 and CDR2 from the germline V gene are SGDLS and YYNGEE.

The V call is TRBV4-2, the J call TRBJ1-3, with 8 bases matching TRBD1. The CDR3 spans 13 residues. V shed 5 bases and J 8 bases; nucleotides not matched to a gene: 5. Germline V gene sequence: CDR1 LGHNA, CDR2 YNFKEQ. This chain's CDR3 is CASSSGGRDTIYF. The DNA of the CDR3 is TGTGCCAGCAGCTCAGGGGGCCGTGACACCATATATTTT.

This clone was picked up a small number of times. CDR3 region: CASSLRDRGKGYTF. CDR3 sequence (DNA): TGTGCCAGCAGCTTAAGGGACAGGGGAAAGGGCTACACCTTC. The rearrangement links TRBV5-6 to TRBJ1-2; 10 bases fit TRBD1. Trimming at V came to 2 bases and at J to 8 bases, leaving 6 bases not matched to a gene. Germline-derived CDR1 and CDR2 are SGHDT and YYEEEE. This CDR3 is 14 amino acids long.

This clone was observed once. The chain links TRBV19 to TRBJ2-4, with 7 bases lining up with TRBD1. The CDR3 has 14 residues. Losses at the gene ends were 6 bases for V and 5 bases for J; bases not matched to a gene: 7. Germline V gene data show CDR1 as LNHDA and CDR2 as SQIVND (reference sequence). As DNA, the CDR3 is TGTGCCAGTAGCCCACAGGGGATGGAAAACATTCAGTACTTC. Its translation: CASSPQGMENIQYF.

This clone was detected only once. The chain has TRBV29-1 and TRBJ1-5; D unresolved. The ends were cut back, 3 bases at V and 4 bases at J, with 10 bases in the middle. CDR1 and CDR2 from the germline V gene are SQVTM and ANQGSEA. The CDR3 extends over 13 amino acids. The CDR3 nucleotides are TGCAGCGTTGAGACACAGCAGAATCAGCCCCAGCATTTT. Translation gives CSVETQQNQPQHF.

The chain carries TRBV5-5 and TRBJ1-4; no reliable D call. V was clipped by 1 base and J by 4 bases, with 8 bases between them. The CDR3 contains 14 residues. Germline V gene data show CDR1 as SGHKS and CDR2 as YYEKEE (reference sequence). CDR3 bases: TGTGCCAGCAGCTTGCGGCAGGATAATGAAAAACTGTTTTTT. Protein sequence: CASSLRQDNEKLFF.

The chain combines TRBV20-1 with TRBJ1-2; TRBD1 agrees at 9 bases. The CDR3 has 14 residues. Looked up from germline, CDR1 is DFQATT and CDR2 is SNEGSKA (reference sequence). With 3 bases clipped from V and 4 bases from J, the junction kept 6 bases outside the gene matches. In DNA form, the CDR3 reads TGCAGTGCTAGTGGGGACAGGGATCGCTATGGCTACACCTTC. Its protein is CSASGDRDRYGYTF.

J is TRBJ1-1 and V is TRBV2, with D tentatively TRBD1 (5 bases). There are 15 residues in the CDR3. Trimming took 6 bases from V and 1 from J, leaving 15 bases between them. Per germline, CDR1 SNHLY and CDR2 FYNNEI. CDR3 bases: TGTGCCAGCAGGAAAACAGGTGTGGGGAACACTGAAGCTTTCTTT. Translated: CASRKTGVGNTEAFF.

J is TRBJ2-7 and V is TRBV6-2 or TRBV6-3, with D perhaps matching TRBD1 (6 bases). V was cut by 5 bases and J by 4 bases, with 15 bases left in between. Germline V lookup: CDR1 MNHEY, CDR2 SVGEGT. This CDR3 is built from 14 residues. The CDR3 nucleotides read TGTGCCAGCAGTCAGGGGCGGCTTTTGTACGAGCAGTACTTC. This translates into CASSQGRLLYEQYF.

This rearrangement joins TRBV6-2 or TRBV6-3 to TRBJ2-5, with D tentatively TRBD1 (6 bases). Germline CDR1 reads MNHEY; CDR2 reads SVGEGT. Trimming took 5 bases from V and 1 from J, leaving 14 bases between them. The length of the CDR3 is 15 residues. CDR3 sequence reads: CASSRLDRFQETQYF. The CDR3 nucleotides are TGTGCCAGCAGTCGTCTTGACAGGTTCCAAGAGACCCAGTACTTC.